The 2 T cell receptor beta chains in this list originate from one sample, sequenced in a study of shared clonotypes between healthy human individuals. The assay was immunoSEQ multiplex PCR, and TCRdb's table has in-frame clones only and misses some. Of 950,000 to 1,100,000 clones listed, around three quarters are singletons. The specimen was memory CD4+ T cells from PBMCs. The subset: CD45RA-negative fraction. The receptors were sampled from a young man in good health. Some clones in this sample may be carry-over from other donors' samples.

The chain combines TRBV7-9 with TRBJ2-7; TRBD1 might be the D (5 bases). The V and J ends lost 3 bases and 1 base respectively, with 10 bases between them. Germline V gives CDR1 SEHNR, CDR2 FQNEAQ (reference sequence). This CDR3 is 14 amino acids long. The CDR3 is CASSFGRASYEQYF. The DNA of the CDR3 is TGTGCCAGCAGCTTCGGCAGGGCTTCCTACGAGCAGTACTTC.

The chain joins TRBV7-2 to TRBJ2-7; D is uncertain. There are 13 residues in the CDR3. Per the germline V gene, CDR1 is SGHTA and CDR2 is FQGNSA. V was trimmed by 2 bases and J by 3 bases, leaving 8 bases between them. The chain's CDR3 is CASSLLANYEQYF. As DNA, the CDR3 is TGTGCCAGCAGCTTATTAGCTAACTACGAGCAGTACTTC.